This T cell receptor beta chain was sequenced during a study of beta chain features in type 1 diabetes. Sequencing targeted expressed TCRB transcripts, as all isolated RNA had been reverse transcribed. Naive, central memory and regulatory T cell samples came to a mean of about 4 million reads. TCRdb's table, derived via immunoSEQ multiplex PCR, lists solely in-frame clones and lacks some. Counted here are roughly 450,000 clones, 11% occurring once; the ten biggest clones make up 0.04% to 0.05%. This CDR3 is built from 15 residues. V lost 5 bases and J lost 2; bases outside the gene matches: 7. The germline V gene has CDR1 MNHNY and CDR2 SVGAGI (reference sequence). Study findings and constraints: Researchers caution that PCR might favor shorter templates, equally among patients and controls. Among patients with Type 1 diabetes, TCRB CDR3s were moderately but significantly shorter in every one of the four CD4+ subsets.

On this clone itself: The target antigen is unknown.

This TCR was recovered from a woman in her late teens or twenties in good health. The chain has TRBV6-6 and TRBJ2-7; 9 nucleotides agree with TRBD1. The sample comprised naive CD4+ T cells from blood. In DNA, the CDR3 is TGTGCCAGCAGTCACACAGGGGGCTTCGCCTACGAGCAGTACGTC. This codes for CASSHTGGFAYEQYV.